This TCR beta chain was identified in a study of blood T cell repertoires in COVID-19. Study background: The United States, Italy and Spain were the sources of the acute and convalescent COVID-19 samples. From T cells, B-cell-depleted T cells, or PBMCs came the material, which was cDNA or gDNA.

The authors' processing: Reference gene primer amplification gave estimated nucleated cell counts. TCRdb's table, derived via immunoSEQ multiplex PCR, lists solely in-frame clones and lacks some. V and J calls and clone size follow that table, whereas D and trimming were derived from the DNA. The sample records tens of thousands of clones, approximately 87% being singletons. The sequence derives from an elderly woman with acute or convalescent COVID-19. Sequenced: peripheral blood.

The CDR3 region is CASSLGGLARTDTQYF. For the CDR3, the DNA is TGTGCCAGCAGCCTCGGGGGGCTAGCGCGCACAGATACGCAGTATTTT. The chain links TRBV3-1 (or the pseudogene TRBV3-2) to TRBJ2-3, with D maybe TRBD2 (7 bases). The germline CDR1 and CDR2 sequences are LGHDT and YNNKEL (reference sequence). This CDR3 comprises 16 residues. V was clipped by 4 bases and J by 1 base, with 15 bases between them.